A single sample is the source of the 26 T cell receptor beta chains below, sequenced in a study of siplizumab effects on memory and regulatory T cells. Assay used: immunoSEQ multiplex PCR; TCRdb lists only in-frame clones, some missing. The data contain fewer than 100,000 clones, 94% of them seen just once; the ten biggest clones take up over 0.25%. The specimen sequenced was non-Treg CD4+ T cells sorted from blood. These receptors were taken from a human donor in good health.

The CDR3 DNA reads as TGCGCCAGCAGCTTGGTCGCAGGGGGCCCGACCTACGAGCAGTACTTC. Encoded protein: CASSLVAGGPTYEQYF. The chain uses TRBV5-1 and TRBJ2-7, with 8 bases that match TRBD1. The J segment lost 2 bases and the V segment lost 0 bases, leaving 7 bases of the junction unmatched. Germline lookup yields CDR1 SGHRS and CDR2 YFSETQ. The CDR3 loop spans 16 amino acids.

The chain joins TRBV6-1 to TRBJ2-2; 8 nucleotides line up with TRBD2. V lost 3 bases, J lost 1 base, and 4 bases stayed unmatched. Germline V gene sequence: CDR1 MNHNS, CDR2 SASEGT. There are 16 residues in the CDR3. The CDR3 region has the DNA TGTGCCAGCAGTGAGTCCGGGACTAGGAACACCGGGGAGCTGTTTTTT. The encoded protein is CASSESGTRNTGELFF.

CDR3 protein: CATSDQRGQPQHF. CDR3 DNA sequence: TGTGCCACCAGCGACCAAAGGGGTCAGCCCCAGCATTTT. The gene calls are TRBV15 and TRBJ1-5; possibly TRBD1 for D (5 bases). The CDR3 contains 13 residues. Trimming shortened V by 5 bases and J by 6 bases, and 11 bases separated the two germline ends. Germline V gene sequence: CDR1 LNHNV, CDR2 YYDKDF (reference sequence). Full variable domain (missing parts from reference TRBV15 and TRBJ1-5): DAMVIQNPRYQVTQFGKPVTLSCSQTLNHNVMYWYQQKSSQAPKLLFHYYDKDFNNEADTPDNFQSRRPNTSFCFLDIRSPGLGDTAMYLCATSDQRGQPQHFGDGTRLSIL.

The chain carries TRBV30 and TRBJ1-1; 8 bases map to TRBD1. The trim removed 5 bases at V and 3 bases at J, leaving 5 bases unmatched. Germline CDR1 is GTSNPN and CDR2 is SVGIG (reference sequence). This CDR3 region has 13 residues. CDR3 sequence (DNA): TGTGCCTGGCAGGGACAGGACTACACTGAAGCTTTCTTT. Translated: CAWQGQDYTEAFF.

CDR3 residues: CASSISPSFQGELFF. Written as DNA, the CDR3 is TGTGCCAGCAGCATCAGTCCTTCGTTTCAGGGGGAGCTGTTTTTT. The gene calls are TRBV6-5 and TRBJ2-2, with unresolved D. V lost 6 bases and J lost 8, with 19 bases in between. The CDR3 extends over 15 amino acids. CDR1 MNHEY and CDR2 SVGAGI come from the germline V gene.

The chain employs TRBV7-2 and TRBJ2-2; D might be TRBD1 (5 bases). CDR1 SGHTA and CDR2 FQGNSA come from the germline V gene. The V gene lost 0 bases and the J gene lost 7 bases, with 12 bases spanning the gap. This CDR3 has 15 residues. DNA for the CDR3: TGTGCCAGCAGCTTAGCGGGGCCTAGTGGCGGGGAGCTGTTTTTT. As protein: CASSLAGPSGGELFF.

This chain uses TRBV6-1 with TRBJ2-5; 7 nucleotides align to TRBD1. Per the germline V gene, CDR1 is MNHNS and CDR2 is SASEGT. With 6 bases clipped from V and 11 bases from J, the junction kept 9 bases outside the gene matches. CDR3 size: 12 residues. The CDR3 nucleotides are TGTGCCAGCAGGGGACAGCCCGGGGAGCAGTACTTC. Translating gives CASRGQPGEQYF.

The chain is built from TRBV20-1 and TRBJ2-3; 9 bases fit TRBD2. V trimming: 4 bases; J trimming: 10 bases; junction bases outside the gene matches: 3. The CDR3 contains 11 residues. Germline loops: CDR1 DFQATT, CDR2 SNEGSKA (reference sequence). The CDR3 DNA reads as TGCAGTGCTACTAGCGGGGATGCGCAGTATTTT. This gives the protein CSATSGDAQYF.

The CDR3 here is CASSLRGPMNREEQFF. The CDR3 DNA is TGTGCCAGCAGCTTAAGGGGACCTATGAATCGGGAGGAGCAGTTCTTC. The chain has TRBV7-3 and TRBJ2-1; the D gene is possibly TRBD2 (6 bases). V was cut by 1 base and J by 10 bases, with 20 bases left in between. Germline V CDR1 and CDR2: SGHTA, FQGTGA. The CDR3 is made up of 16 amino acids. Based on the CDR3 plus reference TRBV7-3 and TRBJ2-1, the full variable domain is GAGVSQTPSNKVTEKGKYVELRCDPISGHTALYWYRQSLGQGPEFLIYFQGTGAADDSGLPNDRFFAVRPEGSVSTLKIQRTERGDSAVYLCASSLRGPMNREEQFFGPGTRLTVL.

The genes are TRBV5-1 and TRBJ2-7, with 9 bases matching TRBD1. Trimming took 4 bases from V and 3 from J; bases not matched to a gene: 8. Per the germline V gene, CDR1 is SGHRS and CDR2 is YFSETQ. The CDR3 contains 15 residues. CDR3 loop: CASSRQGDSYYEQYF. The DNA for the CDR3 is TGCGCCAGCAGCCGACAGGGGGATTCTTACTACGAGCAGTACTTC.

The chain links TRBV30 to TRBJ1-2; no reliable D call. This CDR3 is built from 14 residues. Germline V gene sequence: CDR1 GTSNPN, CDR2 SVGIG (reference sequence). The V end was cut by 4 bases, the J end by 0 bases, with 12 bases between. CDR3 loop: CAWNWAATNYGYTF. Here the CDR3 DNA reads TGTGCCTGGAACTGGGCAGCAACTAACTATGGCTACACCTTC.

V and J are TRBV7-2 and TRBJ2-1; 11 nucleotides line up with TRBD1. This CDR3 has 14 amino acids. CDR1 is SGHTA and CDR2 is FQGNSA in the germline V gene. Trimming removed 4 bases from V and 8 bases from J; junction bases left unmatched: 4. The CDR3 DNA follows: TGTGCCAGCAGCTCCGGGACAGGGGGTGATGAGCAGTTCTTC. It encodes CASSSGTGGDEQFF.

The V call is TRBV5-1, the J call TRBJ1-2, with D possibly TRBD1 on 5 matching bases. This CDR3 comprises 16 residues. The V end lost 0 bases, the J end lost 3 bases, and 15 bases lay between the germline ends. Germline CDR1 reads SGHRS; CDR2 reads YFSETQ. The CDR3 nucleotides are TGCGCCAGCAGCTTGGGGAGCGGGGCTAGGGACTATGGCTACACCTTC. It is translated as CASSLGSGARDYGYTF.

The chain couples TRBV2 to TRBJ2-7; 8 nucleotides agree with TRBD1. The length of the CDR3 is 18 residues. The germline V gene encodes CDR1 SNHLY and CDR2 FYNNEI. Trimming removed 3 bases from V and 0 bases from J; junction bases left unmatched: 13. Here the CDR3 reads CASSDGGQVPPYSYEQYF. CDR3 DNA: TGTGCCAGCAGTGATGGGGGACAGGTTCCCCCTTACTCCTACGAGCAGTACTTC.

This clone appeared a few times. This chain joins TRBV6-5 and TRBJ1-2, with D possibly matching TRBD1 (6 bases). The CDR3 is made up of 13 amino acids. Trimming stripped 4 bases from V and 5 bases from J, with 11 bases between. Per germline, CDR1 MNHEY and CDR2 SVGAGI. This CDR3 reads CASSSGQPYGYTF. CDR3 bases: TGTGCCAGCAGTTCTGGACAGCCTTATGGCTACACCTTC.

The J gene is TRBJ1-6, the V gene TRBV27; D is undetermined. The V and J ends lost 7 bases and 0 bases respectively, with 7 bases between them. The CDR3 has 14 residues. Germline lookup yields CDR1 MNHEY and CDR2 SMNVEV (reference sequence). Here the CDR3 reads CASTPSSYNSPLHF. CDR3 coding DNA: TGTGCCAGCACGCCTAGCTCCTATAATTCACCCCTCCACTTT.

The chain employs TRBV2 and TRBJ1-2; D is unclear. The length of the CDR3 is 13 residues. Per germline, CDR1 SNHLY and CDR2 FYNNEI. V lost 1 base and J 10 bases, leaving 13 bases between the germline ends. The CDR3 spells CASSEGRTGIYTF. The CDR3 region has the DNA TGTGCCAGCAGTGAAGGACGGACCGGGATCTACACCTTC. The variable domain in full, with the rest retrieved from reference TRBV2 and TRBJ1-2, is EPEVTQTPSHQVTQMGQEVILRCVPISNHLYFYWYRQILGQKVEFLVSFYNNEISEKSEIFDDQFSVERPDGSNFTLKIRSTKLEDSAMYFCASSEGRTGIYTFGSGTRLTVV.

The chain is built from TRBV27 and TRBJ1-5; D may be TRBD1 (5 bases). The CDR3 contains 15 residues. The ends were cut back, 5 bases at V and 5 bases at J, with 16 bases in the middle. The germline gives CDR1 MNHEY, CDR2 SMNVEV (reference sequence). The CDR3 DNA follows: TGTGCCAGCAGTACCCAGGGCTTTCGGCATCAGCCCCAGCATTTT. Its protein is CASSTQGFRHQPQHF.

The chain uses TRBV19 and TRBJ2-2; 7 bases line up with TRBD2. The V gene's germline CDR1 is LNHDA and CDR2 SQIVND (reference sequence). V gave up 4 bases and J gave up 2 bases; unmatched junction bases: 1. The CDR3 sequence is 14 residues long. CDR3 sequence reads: CASSRTSNTGELFF. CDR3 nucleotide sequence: TGTGCCAGTAGTAGGACTAGTAACACCGGGGAGCTGTTTTTT.

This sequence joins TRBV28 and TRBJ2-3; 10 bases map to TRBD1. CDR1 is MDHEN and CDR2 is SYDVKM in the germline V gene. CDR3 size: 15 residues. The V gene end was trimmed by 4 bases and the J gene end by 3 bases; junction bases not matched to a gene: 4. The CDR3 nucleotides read TGTGCCAGCAGTTCCCGGGACAGGGGTACAGATACGCAGTATTTT. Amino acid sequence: CASSSRDRGTDTQYF.

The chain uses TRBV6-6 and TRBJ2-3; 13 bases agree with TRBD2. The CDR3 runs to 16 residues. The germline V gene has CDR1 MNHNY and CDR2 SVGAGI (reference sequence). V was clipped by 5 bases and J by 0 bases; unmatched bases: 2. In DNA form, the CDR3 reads TGTGCCAGCAGTAGGACTAGCGGGAGTAGCACAGATACGCAGTATTTT. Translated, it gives CASSRTSGSSTDTQYF.

The CDR3 sequence: CACPPGTGGFGAFF. DNA for the CDR3: TGTGCCTGCCCCCCCGGGACAGGGGGCTTCGGAGCTTTCTTT. The chain employs TRBV30 and TRBJ1-1, with TRBD1 matching 12 bases. V gave up 6 bases and J gave up 10 bases; unmatched junction bases: 12. The germline gives CDR1 GTSNPN, CDR2 SVGIG (reference sequence). This CDR3 has 14 amino acids.

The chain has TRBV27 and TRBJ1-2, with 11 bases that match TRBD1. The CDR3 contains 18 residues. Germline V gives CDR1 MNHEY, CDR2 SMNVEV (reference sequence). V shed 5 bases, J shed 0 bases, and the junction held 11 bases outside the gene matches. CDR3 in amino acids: CASSRIAPGQGANYGYTF. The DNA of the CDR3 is TGTGCCAGCAGTAGAATAGCGCCGGGACAGGGGGCTAACTATGGCTACACCTTC.

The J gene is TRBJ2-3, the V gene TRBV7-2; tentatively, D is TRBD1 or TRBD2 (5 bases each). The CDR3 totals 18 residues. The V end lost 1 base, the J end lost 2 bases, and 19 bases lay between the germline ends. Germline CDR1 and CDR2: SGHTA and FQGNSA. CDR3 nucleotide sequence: TGTGCCAGCAGCTTAGGGGGGAGAGGACCAACCTCCACAGATACGCAGTATTTT. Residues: CASSLGGRGPTSTDTQYF. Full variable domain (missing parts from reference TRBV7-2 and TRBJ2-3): GAGVSQSPSNKVTEKGKDVELRCDPISGHTALYWYRQSLGQGLEFLIYFQGNSAPDKSGLPSDRFSAERTGGSVSTLTIQRTQQEDSAVYLCASSLGGRGPTSTDTQYFGPGTRLTVL.

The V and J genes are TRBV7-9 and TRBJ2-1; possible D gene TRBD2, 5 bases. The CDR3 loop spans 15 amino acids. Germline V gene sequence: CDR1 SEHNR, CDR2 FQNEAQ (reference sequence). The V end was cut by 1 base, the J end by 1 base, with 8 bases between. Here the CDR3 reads CASSLERSSYNEQFF. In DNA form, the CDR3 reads TGTGCCAGCAGCTTAGAGCGGAGTTCCTACAATGAGCAGTTCTTC.

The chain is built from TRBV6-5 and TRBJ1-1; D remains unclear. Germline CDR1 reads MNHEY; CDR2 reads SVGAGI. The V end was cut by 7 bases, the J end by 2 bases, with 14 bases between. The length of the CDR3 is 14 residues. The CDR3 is CASIRPGINTEAFF. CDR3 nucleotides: TGTGCCAGCATTCGCCCGGGTATAAACACTGAAGCTTTCTTT.